The 18 T cell receptor beta chains below all came from one sample that was sequenced in a study of blood T cells in healthy people across ages. Combining a sample-barcoded 5' primer with a J-beta primer mix, a second PCR ran for roughly 7 to 12 cycles. Via MiXCR, TCRdb re-called the 5' RACE reads, giving one row per CDR3 protein. This table has some 1.7 million distinct CDR3 sequences, 28% appearing once. The material sequenced was blood. All receptors come from a woman aged 25 to 39 in good health.

This clonotype was counted ten times or more. This chain connects TRBV5-1 to TRBJ1-4, with 8 nucleotides matching TRBD1. The CDR3 runs to 16 residues. J lost 4 bases, V lost 2 bases, and 7 bases had no gene match. Germline V gene data show CDR1 as SGHRS and CDR2 as YFSETQ. The CDR3 protein is CASSLSTGGGNEKLFF. CDR3 bases: TGCGCCAGCAGCTTAAGTACAGGGGGTGGTAATGAAAAACTGTTTTTT.

Concerning this clonotype itself: Since the CDR3 does not end with the conserved phenylalanine or tryptophan, this likely comes from a read error. The chain employs TRBV7-2 and TRBJ2-1, with 9 bases matching TRBD1. The junction had 3 bases not matched to a gene; V was cut back by 6 bases and J by 0 bases. This CDR3 contains 15 residues. In germline, CDR1 is SGHTA, CDR2 FQGNSA. CDR3 in amino acids: CASSLDRGSYNEQFL. CDR3 bases: TGTGCCAGCAGTTTGGACAGGGGCTCCTACAATGAGCAGTTCCTC.

V gene TRBV10-3 combines with J gene TRBJ1-5, with TRBD1 identical over 7 bases. This CDR3 contains 14 residues. Germline V gives CDR1 ENHRY, CDR2 SYGVKD. The V and J ends lost 4 bases and 5 bases, in that order; junction bases with no gene match: 5. The CDR3 nucleotides are TGTGCCATCAGTGTCGAAGGGGGCGATCAGCCCCAGCATTTT. This codes for CAISVEGGDQPQHF.

Of note for this clonotype: The limits of the CDR3 on the DNA are not certain, so only TCRdb's listed CDR3 is given. The rearrangement links TRBV4-1 to TRBJ1-4; whether TRBD1, the table's D call, matches the DNA was not checked. CDR1 is MGHRA and CDR2 is YSYEKL in the germline V gene. With termini counted, the CDR3 has 15 amino acids. CDR3 residues: CASSQVAVGNEKPFF.

This clonotype has more than one count but fewer than ten. The chain has TRBV4-3 and TRBJ2-3; no definite D call. This CDR3 is 15 amino acids long. CDR1 is LGHNA and CDR2 is YSLEER in the germline V gene. V lost 4 bases and J lost 5, with 16 bases in between. DNA for the CDR3: TGCGCCAGCAGCCCCCGAGGATCGCCCGTAGATACGCAGTATTTT. It yields the protein CASSPRGSPVDTQYF.

This clonotype was seen only a few times. The genes are TRBV14 and TRBJ2-7, with 8 bases that match TRBD1. V shed 0 bases and J 4 bases; nucleotides not matched to a gene: 8. The CDR3 is 16 amino acids. Germline V CDR1 and CDR2: SGHDN, FVKESK. The CDR3 loop reads CASSQDLGTGGYEQYF. DNA of the CDR3: TGTGCCAGCAGCCAAGATTTAGGGACAGGAGGATACGAGCAGTACTTC.

This clonotype was observed a few times. This sequence joins TRBV12-3 or TRBV12-4 and TRBJ1-6; D is possibly TRBD1 (6 bases). V lost 6 bases and J lost 8, with 11 bases in between. CDR3 length: 13 residues. As DNA, the CDR3 is TGTGCCAGCAGGGGAACAGGGTATTCACCCCTCCACTTT. This encodes CASRGTGYSPLHF.

This chain connects TRBV10-3 to TRBJ2-1, with 13 bases lining up with TRBD2. CDR1 and CDR2 from the germline V gene are ENHRY and SYGVKD. The CDR3 sequence is 18 residues long. V lost 2 bases to trimming and J lost 7 bases; unmatched junction nucleotides: 11. For the CDR3, the DNA is TGTGCCATCAGTGAGCCGATAAGACTAGCGGGAGGTAATAATGAGCAGTTCTTC. It yields the protein CAISEPIRLAGGNNEQFF.

In this sample, this clonotype turned up a few times. The chain carries TRBV20-1 and TRBJ2-3; D possibly corresponds to TRBD2 (5 bases). The ends were cut back, 4 bases at V and 11 bases at J, with 19 bases in the middle. The CDR3 contains 13 residues. Germline V gene sequence: CDR1 DFQATT, CDR2 SNEGSKA (reference sequence). In DNA, the CDR3 is TGCAGTGCTACCGGGGTCCTTAAGTATGGGCAGTATTTT. The encoded protein is CSATGVLKYGQYF.

This clonotype was observed a handful of times. In nucleotides, the CDR3 is TGCAGTGGCACGGGACACCTTCGGGGTAATAGCAATCAGCCCCAGCATTTT. Its translation is CSGTGHLRGNSNQPQHF. The chain recombines TRBV20-1 with TRBJ1-5, with D perhaps TRBD1 (6 bases). The V end lost 7 bases, the J end lost 0 bases, and 22 bases lay between the germline ends. The germline gives CDR1 DFQATT, CDR2 SNEGSKA (reference sequence). The CDR3 sequence is 17 residues long.

This clonotype has more than one count but fewer than ten. This chain links TRBV7-3 with TRBJ1-1; TRBD1 matches at 8 bases. V lost 2 bases, J lost 3 bases, and 8 bases stayed unmatched. The CDR3 length is 16 residues. From germline, CDR1 is SGHTA and CDR2 FQGTGA. CDR3 protein: CASSLFGAGGDTEAFF. The CDR3 bases are TGTGCCAGCAGCTTATTCGGGGCAGGGGGCGACACTGAAGCTTTCTTT.

This clonotype has more than one count but fewer than ten. The CDR3 region is CASSLQGSKKTQYF. The CDR3 DNA sequence: TGTGCCAGCAGTTTACAGGGGTCCAAAAAGACCCAGTACTTC. The V and J genes are TRBV28 and TRBJ2-7; D perhaps matches TRBD1 (6 bases). The J call may be faulty, since TRBJ2-5 better matches the DNA end. Looked up from germline, CDR1 is MDHEN and CDR2 is SYDVKM. The CDR3 is made up of 14 amino acids.

CDR3 in amino acids: CASYAGTANEQFF. Written as DNA, the CDR3 is TGTGCCAGCTACGCCGGGACGGCCAATGAGCAGTTCTTC. The rearrangement uses TRBV18 and TRBJ2-1; TRBD1 or TRBD2 may be the D gene (5 bases each). Trimming pared 7 bases from V and 6 bases from J, leaving 13 bases between. CDR1 and CDR2 from the germline V gene are KGHSH and LQKENI. This CDR3 has 13 amino acids.

At least ten counts were recorded for this clonotype. The chain joins TRBV7-2 to TRBJ2-5, with 12 bases matching TRBD2. Germline V gene data show CDR1 as SGHTA and CDR2 as FQGNSA. This CDR3 comprises 16 residues. V dropped 4 bases and J dropped 2; count of bases not matched to a gene: 5. The CDR3 region is CASSSLAGGGQETQYF. In nucleotides, the CDR3 is TGTGCCAGCAGCTCCCTAGCGGGAGGGGGTCAAGAGACCCAGTACTTC. Based on the CDR3 plus reference TRBV7-2 and TRBJ2-5, the full variable domain is GAGVSQSPSNKVTEKGKDVELRCDPISGHTALYWYRQSLGQGLEFLIYFQGNSAPDKSGLPSDRFSAERTGGSVSTLTIQRTQQEDSAVYLCASSSLAGGGQETQYFGPGTRLLVL.

The V call is TRBV24-1, the J call TRBJ2-1; 15 bases agree with TRBD2. The CDR3 has 20 amino acids. V lost 5 bases to trimming and J lost 1 base; unmatched junction nucleotides: 11. CDR1 KGHDR and CDR2 SFDVKD come from the germline V gene. For the CDR3, the DNA is TGTGCCACCAGTGGGGGGGGACTAGCGGGGGGAATGGGGTCCTACAATGAGCAGTTCTTC. Its protein product is CATSGGGLAGGMGSYNEQFF.

The table lists this clonotype with a few counts. V usage is TRBV20-1 and J usage is TRBJ2-1, with D perhaps matching TRBD1 or TRBD2 (5 bases each). The CDR3 runs 14 residues. Germline-derived CDR1 and CDR2 are DFQATT and SNEGSKA (reference sequence). V was clipped by 5 bases and J by 7 bases, with 18 bases between them. CDR3 protein: CSADPWDPANEQFF. In DNA, the CDR3 is TGCAGTGCTGACCCTTGGGACCCCGCGAATGAGCAGTTCTTC.

On this clonotype itself: This may come from a read error, since a much larger clone is one base off. The chain combines TRBV7-2 with TRBJ2-5; 12 nucleotides match TRBD2. Germline CDR1 and CDR2: SGHTA and FQGNSA. The CDR3 length is 16 residues. In DNA, the CDR3 is TGTGCCGGCAGCTCCAGACTAGCGGGGGCCCAAGAGACCCAGTACTTC. Amino acid sequence: CAGSSRLAGAQETQYF.

This chain links TRBV7-9 with TRBJ2-5; D remains ambiguous. The CDR3 has 14 amino acids. Germline CDR1 is SEHNR and CDR2 is FQNEAQ (reference sequence). V was clipped by 4 bases and J by 0 bases, with 9 bases between them. CDR3 DNA sequence: TGTGCCAGCAGCTCGCGCACTAACCAAGAGACCCAGTACTTC. It specifies CASSSRTNQETQYF.